This TCR beta chain emerged from a study of glioma-infiltrating T cells after dendritic cell vaccination. Germline assignment: CDR1 MNHEY and CDR2 SMNVEV (reference sequence). CDR3 length: 12 amino acids. Trimming cost V 5 bases and J 14 bases; bases outside gene matches: 6. The primer mix had 60 V beta and 13 J beta primers. TCRdb keeps only in-frame clones here, not all; method: immunoSEQ multiplex PCR. The profile shows about 32,000 clones, more than 85% of them singletons. The rearrangement joins TRBV27 to TRBJ1-6; TRBD1 matches at 7 bases. Sample: blood, taken before dendritic cell vaccination. This TCR came from a human donor with glioblastoma. As DNA, the CDR3 is TGTGCCAGCAGTCCCTCGGGACAGACCCTCCACTTT. It codes for CASSPSGQTLHF.